This T cell receptor (beta chain) was captured by sequencing in a study of control samples from healthy donors and cancer patients. V was pared by 3 bases and J by 3 bases, with 6 bases between. Germline CDR1 and CDR2: LNHNV and YYDKDF (reference sequence). The CDR3 contains 12 residues. The protocol was immunoSEQ multiplex PCR, while the TCRdb copy is restricted to in-frame clones and leaves out a portion. The sample holds approximately 100,000 clones, about 90% seen once. This clone has a single count. This clonotype was sampled from a man between 25 and 39 years old in good health. Sequenced input: blood. The chain recombines TRBV15 with TRBJ2-7, with a tentative D call TRBD1 (5 bases). The DNA of the CDR3 is TGTGCCACCAGCAGTCAGGGCTACGAGCAGTACTTC. This gives the protein CATSSQGYEQYF.